This TCR beta chain appears in the sequencing data of a study of cytomegalovirus exposure and HLA in healthy donors. Overall study: Clustering assigned about four fifths of the roughly 400 genotyped donors to the Caucasian-associated ancestry cluster. Study observations and caveats: Reported findings show TCR beta sequences accurately forecast HLA-A and HLA-B alleles in most subjects.

As regards this clone: Its antigen is as yet unknown. One end of the junction does not line up with germline, which may come from a read error.

The germline V gene has CDR1 SQVTM and CDR2 ANQGSEA. This CDR3 has 12 residues. Primers for the PCR totalled 60 Vbeta and 13 Jbeta. Generated by immunoSEQ multiplex PCR, the TCRdb table keeps only in-frame clones and is missing some. This table has fewer than 250,000 clones, 65% to 85% appearing once. This chain uses TRBV29-1 with TRBJ2-6; D possibly corresponds to TRBD1 (5 bases). Sample: PBMCs. This clonotype was sampled from a man aged 35-49 years in good health and CMV-seropositive. The CDR3 DNA is TGCAGCGTCCAGTCTGGGGCCAACGGCCTGACTTTC. It yields the protein CSVQSGANGLTF.